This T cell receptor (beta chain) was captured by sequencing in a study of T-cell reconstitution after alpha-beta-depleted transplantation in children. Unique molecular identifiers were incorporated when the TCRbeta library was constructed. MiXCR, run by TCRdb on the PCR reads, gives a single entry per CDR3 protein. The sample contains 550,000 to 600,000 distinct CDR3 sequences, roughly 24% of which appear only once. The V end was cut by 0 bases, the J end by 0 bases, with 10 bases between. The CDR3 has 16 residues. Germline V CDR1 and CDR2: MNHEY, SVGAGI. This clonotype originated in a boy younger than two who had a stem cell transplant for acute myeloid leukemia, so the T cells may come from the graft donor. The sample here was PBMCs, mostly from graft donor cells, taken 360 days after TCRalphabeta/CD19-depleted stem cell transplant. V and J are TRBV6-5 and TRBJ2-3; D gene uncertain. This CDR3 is CASSYSYTFSTDTQYF. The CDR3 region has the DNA TGTGCCAGCAGTTACTCGTATACGTTTAGCACAGATACGCAGTATTTT.